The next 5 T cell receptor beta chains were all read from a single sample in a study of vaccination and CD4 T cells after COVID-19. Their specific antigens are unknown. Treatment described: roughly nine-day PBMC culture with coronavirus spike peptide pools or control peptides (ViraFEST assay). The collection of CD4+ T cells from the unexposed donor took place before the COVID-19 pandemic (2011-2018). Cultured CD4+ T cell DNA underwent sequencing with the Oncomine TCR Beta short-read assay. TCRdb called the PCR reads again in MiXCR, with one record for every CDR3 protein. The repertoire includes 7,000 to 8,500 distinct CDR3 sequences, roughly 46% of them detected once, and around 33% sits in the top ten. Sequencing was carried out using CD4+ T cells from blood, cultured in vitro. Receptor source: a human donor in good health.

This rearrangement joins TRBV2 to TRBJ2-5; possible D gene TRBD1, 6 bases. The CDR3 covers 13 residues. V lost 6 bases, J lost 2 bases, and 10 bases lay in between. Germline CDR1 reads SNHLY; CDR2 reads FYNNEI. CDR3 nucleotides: TGTGCCAGCAGCTGGACAGTACAAGAGACCCAGTACTTC. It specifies CASSWTVQETQYF.

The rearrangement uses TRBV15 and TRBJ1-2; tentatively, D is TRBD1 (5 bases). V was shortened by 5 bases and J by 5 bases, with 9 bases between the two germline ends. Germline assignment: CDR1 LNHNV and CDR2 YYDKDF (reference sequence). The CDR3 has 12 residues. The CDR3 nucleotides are TGTGCCACCAGCTTAGAGGGGTATGGCTACACCTTC. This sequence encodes CATSLEGYGYTF.

CDR3 in amino acids: CASSVGGSNTEAFF. The CDR3 DNA follows: TGTGCCAGCAGTGTTGGGGGGTCGAACACTGAAGCTTTCTTT. The chain uses TRBV6-1 and TRBJ1-1; D is perhaps TRBD1 (5 bases). V was cut by 4 bases and J by 1 base, with 10 bases left in between. Germline assignment: CDR1 MNHNS and CDR2 SASEGT. This CDR3 region has 14 residues.

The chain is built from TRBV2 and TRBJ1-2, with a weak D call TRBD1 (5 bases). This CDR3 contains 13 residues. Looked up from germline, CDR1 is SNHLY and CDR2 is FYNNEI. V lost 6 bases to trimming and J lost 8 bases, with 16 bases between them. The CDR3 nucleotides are TGTGCCAGCAGAGATACGGGACTGCTAGGCTACACCTTC. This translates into CASRDTGLLGYTF.

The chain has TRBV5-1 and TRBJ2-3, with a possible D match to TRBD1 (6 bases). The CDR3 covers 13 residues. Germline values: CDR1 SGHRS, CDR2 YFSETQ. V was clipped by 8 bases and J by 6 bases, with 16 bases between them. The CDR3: CASNRDTGDTQYF. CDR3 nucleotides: TGCGCCAGTAACAGGGATACTGGGGATACGCAGTATTTT.